The source of this TCR beta chain is a study of blood T cell repertoires in COVID-19. Study context: Acute and convalescent COVID-19 samples came from the United States, Italy and Spain. Sources were T cells, B-cell-depleted T cells, or PBMCs; the material itself was cDNA or gDNA.

In the original workflow: Scientists estimated how many nucleated cells there were by amplifying reference gene primers. Generated by immunoSEQ multiplex PCR, the TCRdb table keeps only in-frame clones and is missing some. For V, J and clone size, that table is used; D and trimming come from the DNA. This repertoire shows over 40,000 clones, approximately 84% found once; its top ten account for more than 13%. Trimming pared 3 bases from V and 3 bases from J, leaving 21 bases between. The germline CDR1 and CDR2 sequences are KGHSH and LQKENI. The CDR3 has 18 amino acids. The chain uses TRBV18 and TRBJ1-5; tentatively, D is TRBD1 (6 bases). The sequence was collected from a human donor in a cohort sampled during active COVID-19. Specimen: peripheral blood. CDR3 region: CASSPTRTAGHVNQPQHF. The CDR3 DNA reads TGTGCCAGCTCACCGACCAGGACAGCCGGGCACGTCAATCAGCCCCAGCATTTT. Using reference TRBV18 and TRBJ1-5 for the parts outside the CDR3, the full variable domain is NAGVMQNPRHLVRRRGQEARLRCSPMKGHSHVYWYRQLPEEGLKFMVYLQKENIIDESGMPKERFSAEFPKEGPSILRIQQVVRGDSAAYFCASSPTRTAGHVNQPQHFGDGTRLSIL.